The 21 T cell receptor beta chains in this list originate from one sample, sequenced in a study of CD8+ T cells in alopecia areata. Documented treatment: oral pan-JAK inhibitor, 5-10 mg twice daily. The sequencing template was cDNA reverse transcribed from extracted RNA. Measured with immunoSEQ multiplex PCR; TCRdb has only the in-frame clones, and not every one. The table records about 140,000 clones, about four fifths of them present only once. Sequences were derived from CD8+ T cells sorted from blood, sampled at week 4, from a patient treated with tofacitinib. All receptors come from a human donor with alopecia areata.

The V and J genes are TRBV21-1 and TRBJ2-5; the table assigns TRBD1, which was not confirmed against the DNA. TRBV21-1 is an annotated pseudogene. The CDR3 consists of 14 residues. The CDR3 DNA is TGTGCCAGCAGCACACGCAGATGTGAAGAGACCCAGTACTTC. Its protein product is CASSTRRCEETQYF.

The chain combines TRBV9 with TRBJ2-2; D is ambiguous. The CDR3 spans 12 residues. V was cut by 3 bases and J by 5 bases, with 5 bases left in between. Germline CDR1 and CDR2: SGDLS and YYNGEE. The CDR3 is CASSALTGELFF. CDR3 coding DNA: TGTGCCAGCAGCGCGTTGACCGGGGAGCTGTTTTTT.

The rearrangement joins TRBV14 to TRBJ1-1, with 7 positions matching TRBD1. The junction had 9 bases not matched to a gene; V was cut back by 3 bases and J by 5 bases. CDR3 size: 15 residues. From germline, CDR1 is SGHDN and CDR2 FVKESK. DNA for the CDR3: TGTGCCAGCAGCCACCCAGGGACAGTCCGGACTGAAGCTTTCTTT. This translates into CASSHPGTVRTEAFF.

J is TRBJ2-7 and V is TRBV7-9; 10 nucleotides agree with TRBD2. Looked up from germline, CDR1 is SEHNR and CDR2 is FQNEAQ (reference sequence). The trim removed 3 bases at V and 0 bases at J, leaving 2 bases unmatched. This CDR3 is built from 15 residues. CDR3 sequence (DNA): TGTGCCAGCAGCTTTAGCGGGGGGCTCTCCTACGAGCAGTACTTC. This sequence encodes CASSFSGGLSYEQYF.

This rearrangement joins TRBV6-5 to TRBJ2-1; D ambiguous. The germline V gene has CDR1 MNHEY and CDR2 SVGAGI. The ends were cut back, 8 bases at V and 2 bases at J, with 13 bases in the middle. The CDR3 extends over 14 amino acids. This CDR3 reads CASAPGSPYNEQFF. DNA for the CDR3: TGTGCCAGCGCTCCGGGTTCCCCCTACAATGAGCAGTTCTTC.

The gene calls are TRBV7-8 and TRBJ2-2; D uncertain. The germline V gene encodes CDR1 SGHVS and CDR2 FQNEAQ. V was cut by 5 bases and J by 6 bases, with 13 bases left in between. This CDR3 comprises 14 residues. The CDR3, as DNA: TGTGCCAGCAGCCCCCGGCGGTGGGCCGGGGAGCTGTTTTTT. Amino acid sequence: CASSPRRWAGELFF.

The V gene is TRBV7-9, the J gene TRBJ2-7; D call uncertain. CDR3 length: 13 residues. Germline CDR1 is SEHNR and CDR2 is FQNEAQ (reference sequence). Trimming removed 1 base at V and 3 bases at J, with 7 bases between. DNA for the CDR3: TGTGCCAGCAGCTTAGAGGGCCACTACGAGCAGTACTTC. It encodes CASSLEGHYEQYF.

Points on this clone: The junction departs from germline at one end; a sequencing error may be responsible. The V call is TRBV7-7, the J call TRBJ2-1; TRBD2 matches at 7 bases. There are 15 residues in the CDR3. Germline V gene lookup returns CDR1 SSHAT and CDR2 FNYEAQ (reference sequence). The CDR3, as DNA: TGTGCTAGCAGCTTTATGCTAGCGGCATACAATGAGCAGTTCTTC. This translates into CASSFMLAAYNEQFF.

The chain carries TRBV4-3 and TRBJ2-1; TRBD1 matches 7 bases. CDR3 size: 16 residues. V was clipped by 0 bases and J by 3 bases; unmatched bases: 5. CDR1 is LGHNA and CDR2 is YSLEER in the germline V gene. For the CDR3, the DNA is TGCGCCAGCAGCCAAGACTCCGGGACAGTCTACAATGAGCAGTTCTTC. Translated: CASSQDSGTVYNEQFF.

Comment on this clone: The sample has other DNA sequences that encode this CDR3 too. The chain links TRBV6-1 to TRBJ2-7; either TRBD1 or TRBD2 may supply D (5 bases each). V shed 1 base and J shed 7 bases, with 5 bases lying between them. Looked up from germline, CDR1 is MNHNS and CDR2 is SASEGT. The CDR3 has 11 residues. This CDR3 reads CASSEGGEQYF. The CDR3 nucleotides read TGTGCCAGCAGTGAAGGGGGGGAGCAGTACTTC.

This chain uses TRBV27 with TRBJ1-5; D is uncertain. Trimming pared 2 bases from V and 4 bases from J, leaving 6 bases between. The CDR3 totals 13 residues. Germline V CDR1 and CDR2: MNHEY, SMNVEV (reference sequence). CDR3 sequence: CASSLRVNQPQHF. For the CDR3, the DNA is TGTGCCAGCAGTTTAAGGGTTAATCAGCCCCAGCATTTT.

CDR3 DNA: TGTGCCAGCAGCCATCTAGCGGGGGGTAGTGAAAGTGAGCAGTTCTTC. It yields the protein CASSHLAGGSESEQFF. The chain links TRBV4-2 to TRBJ2-1, with TRBD2 matching over 11 bases. Germline CDR1 is LGHNA and CDR2 is YNFKEQ. The V segment lost 3 bases and the J segment 9 bases; nucleotides outside the gene matches: 10. This CDR3 comprises 16 residues.

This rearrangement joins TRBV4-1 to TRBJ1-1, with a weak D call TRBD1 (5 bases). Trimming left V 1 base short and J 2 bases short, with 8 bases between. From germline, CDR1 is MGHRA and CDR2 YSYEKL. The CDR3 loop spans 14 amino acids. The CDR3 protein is CASSQAGTNTEAFF. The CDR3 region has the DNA TGCGCCAGCAGCCAAGCCGGGACTAACACTGAAGCTTTCTTT.

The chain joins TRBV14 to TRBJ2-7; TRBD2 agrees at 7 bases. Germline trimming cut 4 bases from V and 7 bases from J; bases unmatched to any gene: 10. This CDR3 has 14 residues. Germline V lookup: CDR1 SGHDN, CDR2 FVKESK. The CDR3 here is CASSPRATGGEQYF. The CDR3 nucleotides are TGTGCCAGCAGCCCCCGGGCCACGGGGGGTGAGCAGTACTTC.

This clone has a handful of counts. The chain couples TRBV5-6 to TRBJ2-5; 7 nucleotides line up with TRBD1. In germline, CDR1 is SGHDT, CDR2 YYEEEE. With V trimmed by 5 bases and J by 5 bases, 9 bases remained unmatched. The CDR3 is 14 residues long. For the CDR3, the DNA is TGTGCCAGCAGACCGGGACAGACCGGGGAGACCCAGTACTTC. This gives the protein CASRPGQTGETQYF.

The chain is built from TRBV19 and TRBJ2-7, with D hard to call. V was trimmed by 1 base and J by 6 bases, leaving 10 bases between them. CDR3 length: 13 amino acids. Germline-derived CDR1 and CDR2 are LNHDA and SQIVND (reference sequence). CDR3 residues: CASSIGPAGEQYF. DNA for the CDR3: TGTGCCAGTAGTATAGGCCCGGCAGGCGAGCAGTACTTC.

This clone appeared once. CDR3 sequence: CASSYGWTDTQYF. The DNA of the CDR3 is TGTGCCAGCAGTTATGGGTGGACAGATACGCAGTATTTT. The rearrangement uses TRBV6-5 and TRBJ2-3; no firm D call. In germline, CDR1 is MNHEY, CDR2 SVGAGI. Between the trimmed V and J ends, which lost 3 bases and 3 bases, there was a span of 7 bases. The CDR3 has 13 residues.

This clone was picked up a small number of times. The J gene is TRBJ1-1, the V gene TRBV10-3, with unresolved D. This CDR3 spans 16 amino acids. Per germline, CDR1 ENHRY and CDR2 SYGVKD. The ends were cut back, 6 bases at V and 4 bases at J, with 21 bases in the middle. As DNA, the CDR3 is TGTGCCATCAGGGCCACCTCGGAGGGAGGCGGCACTGAAGCTTTCTTT. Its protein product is CAIRATSEGGGTEAFF.

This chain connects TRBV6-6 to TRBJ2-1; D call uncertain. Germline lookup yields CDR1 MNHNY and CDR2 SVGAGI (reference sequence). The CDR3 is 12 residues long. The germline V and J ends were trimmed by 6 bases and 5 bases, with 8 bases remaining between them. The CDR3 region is CASRQTNNEQFF. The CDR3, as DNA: TGTGCCAGCAGACAGACGAACAATGAGCAGTTCTTC.

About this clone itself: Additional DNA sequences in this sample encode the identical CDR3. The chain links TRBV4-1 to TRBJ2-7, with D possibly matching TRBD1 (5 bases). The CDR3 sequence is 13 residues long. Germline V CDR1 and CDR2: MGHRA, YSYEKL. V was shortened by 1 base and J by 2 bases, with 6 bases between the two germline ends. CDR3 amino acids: CASSQGRAYEQYF. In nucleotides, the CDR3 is TGCGCCAGCAGCCAAGGCAGGGCCTACGAGCAGTACTTC.

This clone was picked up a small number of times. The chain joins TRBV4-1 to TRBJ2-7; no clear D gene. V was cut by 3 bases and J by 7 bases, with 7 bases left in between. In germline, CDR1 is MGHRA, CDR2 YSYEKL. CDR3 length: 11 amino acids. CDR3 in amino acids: CASSHGWEQYF. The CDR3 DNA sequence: TGCGCCAGCAGCCATGGGTGGGAGCAGTACTTC.